These 17 T cell receptor beta chains came from one sample sequenced in a study of blood T cell repertoires in COVID-19. Using immunoSEQ multiplex PCR, the repertoire was profiled, and TCRdb retains in-frame clones only, with some absent. The repertoire holds fewer than 300,000 clones, about 91% seen once, with 2.6% in the top ten. The source material was peripheral blood. The receptors originated from a person in their late teens or twenties with COVID-19, enrolled during active disease.

V and J are TRBV5-6 and TRBJ1-6; possibly TRBD1 for D (5 bases). Germline CDR1 is SGHDT and CDR2 is YYEEEE. There are 15 residues in the CDR3. Trimming stripped 0 bases from V and 4 bases from J, with 8 bases between. Here the CDR3 reads CASSLVAGYNSPLHF. Here the CDR3 DNA reads TGTGCCAGCAGCTTGGTCGCAGGGTATAATTCACCCCTCCACTTT.

V is TRBV9 and J is TRBJ1-2; the D gene is possibly TRBD1 (5 bases). Germline assignment: CDR1 SGDLS and CDR2 YYNGEE. The CDR3 is 15 residues long. Trimming removed 4 bases from V and 13 bases from J, with 26 bases in between. The CDR3 region is CASSPPGGVISPGTF. The DNA for the CDR3 is TGTGCCAGCAGCCCGCCGGGGGGTGTGATCTCCCCCGGCACCTTC.

The J gene is TRBJ1-5, the V gene TRBV27; 10 positions match TRBD1. The CDR3 extends over 17 amino acids. The junction had 11 bases not matched to a gene; V was cut back by 5 bases and J by 4 bases. From germline, CDR1 is MNHEY and CDR2 SMNVEV (reference sequence). CDR3 DNA sequence: TGTGCCAGCAGTCCGATTCTGACAGGGGGCGGAAATCAGCCCCAGCATTTT. It codes for CASSPILTGGGNQPQHF.

The V gene is TRBV29-1, the J gene TRBJ2-2; possibly TRBD1 for D (6 bases). From germline, CDR1 is SQVTM and CDR2 ANQGSEA. V was pared by 7 bases and J by 0 bases, with 15 bases between. The CDR3 is made up of 15 amino acids. The CDR3 DNA is TGCAGCGCTGAGGACAGATGGACGAACACCGGGGAGCTGTTTTTT. It encodes CSAEDRWTNTGELFF.

This chain links TRBV12-5 with TRBJ2-7; unclear D gene. Germline V lookup: CDR1 LGHNT, CDR2 FRNRAP. Trimming left V 3 bases short and J 4 bases short, with 7 bases between. The CDR3 runs to 12 residues. CDR3 DNA sequence: TGTGCTAGTGGTTTTGTACGGTACGAGCAGTACTTC. Protein sequence: CASGFVRYEQYF.

This clone was seen once. Different DNA sequences within this sample yield the same CDR3. The gene calls are TRBV5-1 and TRBJ2-5; the match to TRBD2 covers 11 bases. The V gene's germline CDR1 is SGHRS and CDR2 YFSETQ. CDR3 length: 15 amino acids. The V segment lost 0 bases and the J segment 4 bases; nucleotides outside the gene matches: 2. The CDR3 sequence: CASSLGLAGGETQYF. The CDR3 region has the DNA TGCGCCAGCAGCTTGGGGCTAGCGGGAGGAGAGACCCAGTACTTC.

This chain links TRBV19 with TRBJ1-5, with TRBD1 matching 7 bases. Germline trimming cut 4 bases from V and 6 bases from J; bases unmatched to any gene: 15. CDR3 length equals 17 residues. Germline assignment: CDR1 LNHDA and CDR2 SQIVND (reference sequence). The CDR3 region has the DNA TGTGCCAGTAGTAGAGACAGGGTCCGGCAGGGCAGTCAGCCCCAGCATTTT. It encodes CASSRDRVRQGSQPQHF.

The chain joins TRBV27 to TRBJ2-2; no clear D gene. The germline V and J ends were trimmed by 3 bases and 6 bases, with 8 bases remaining between them. The CDR3 totals 13 residues. Germline CDR1 reads MNHEY; CDR2 reads SMNVEV (reference sequence). Written as DNA, the CDR3 is TGTGCCAGCAGTTTTATGGGCCCCGGGGAGCTGTTTTTT. This sequence encodes CASSFMGPGELFF.

This chain uses TRBV11-3 with TRBJ2-7; TRBD2 matches at 12 bases. The V and J ends lost 6 bases and 2 bases, in that order; junction bases with no gene match: 8. Per the germline V gene, CDR1 is SGHNT and CDR2 is YENEEA. The length of the CDR3 is 16 residues. The CDR3: CASRQRLAGDAYEQYF. In DNA, the CDR3 is TGTGCCAGCAGGCAAAGACTAGCGGGAGACGCCTACGAGCAGTACTTC.

This chain's CDR3 is CASSQEQETVNTGELFF. CDR3 DNA sequence: TGCGCCAGCAGCCAAGAACAAGAGACAGTGAACACCGGGGAGCTGTTTTTT. The V and J genes are TRBV4-1 and TRBJ2-2; D is possibly TRBD1 (5 bases). Germline V CDR1 and CDR2: MGHRA, YSYEKL. This CDR3 is 17 amino acids long. Trimming cost V 0 bases and J 1 base, with 12 bases left between them.

The chain is built from TRBV12-5 and TRBJ2-3; no clear D gene. This CDR3 is built from 13 residues. The V end was cut by 7 bases, the J end by 1 base, with 9 bases between. The germline V gene has CDR1 LGHNT and CDR2 FRNRAP. This CDR3 reads CASVRPGTDTQYF. Here the CDR3 DNA reads TGTGCTAGTGTCAGGCCGGGCACAGATACGCAGTATTTT.

V usage is TRBV4-1 and J usage is TRBJ1-2, with 8 bases aligning to TRBD1. After removal of 3 bases from V and 4 bases from J, the junction contained 4 bases not matched to a gene. The CDR3 contains 14 residues. Germline CDR1 is MGHRA and CDR2 is YSYEKL. As DNA, the CDR3 is TGCGCCAGCAGCCAGGACAGGGCCAGCTATGGCTACACCTTC. Its protein product is CASSQDRASYGYTF.

Of note for this clone: The sample contains more than one DNA sequence encoding this CDR3. The rearrangement joins TRBV5-1 to TRBJ2-5; TRBD1 might be the D (6 bases). The V and J ends lost 0 bases and 1 base respectively, with 7 bases between them. The germline gives CDR1 SGHRS, CDR2 YFSETQ. This CDR3 comprises 14 residues. CDR3 nucleotide sequence: TGCGCCAGCAGCTTGGGCAGGGGCCAAGAGACCCAGTACTTC. Its protein product is CASSLGRGQETQYF.

V and J are TRBV5-1 and TRBJ2-3; 11 bases line up with TRBD2. CDR1 is SGHRS, CDR2 YFSETQ, per germline. The CDR3 extends over 16 amino acids. Trimming cost V 4 bases and J 2 bases; bases outside gene matches: 6. CDR3 in DNA: TGCGCCAGCAGCCCAGAGGGACTAGCGGTCACAGATACGCAGTATTTT. Residues: CASSPEGLAVTDTQYF.

The chain carries TRBV6-4 and TRBJ2-2; TRBD2 matches 9 bases. CDR1 and CDR2 (germline): MRHNA, SNTAGT. This CDR3 has 16 residues. V lost 4 bases, J lost 6 bases, and 9 bases stayed unmatched. This chain's CDR3 is CASSGHSGSGAGELFF. The DNA for the CDR3 is TGTGCCAGCAGTGGACATAGCGGGAGTGGCGCCGGGGAGCTGTTTTTT.

The chain joins TRBV4-2 to TRBJ2-1, with TRBD2 matching 12 bases. The trim removed 5 bases at V and 5 bases at J, leaving 4 bases unmatched. The CDR3 extends over 15 amino acids. Germline CDR1 LGHNA, CDR2 YNFKEQ. In nucleotides, the CDR3 is TGTGCCAGCAGCACGCTAGCGGGAGGGAACAATGAGCAGTTCTTC. It yields the protein CASSTLAGGNNEQFF.

The chain employs TRBV11-2 and TRBJ2-7; 7 bases align to TRBD1. Germline values: CDR1 SGHAT, CDR2 FQNNGV. This CDR3 spans 12 amino acids. The V and J ends lost 4 bases and 6 bases, in that order; junction bases with no gene match: 3. The CDR3 protein is CASSSDRAEQYF. The CDR3 DNA sequence: TGTGCCAGCAGCTCAGACAGGGCCGAGCAGTACTTC.